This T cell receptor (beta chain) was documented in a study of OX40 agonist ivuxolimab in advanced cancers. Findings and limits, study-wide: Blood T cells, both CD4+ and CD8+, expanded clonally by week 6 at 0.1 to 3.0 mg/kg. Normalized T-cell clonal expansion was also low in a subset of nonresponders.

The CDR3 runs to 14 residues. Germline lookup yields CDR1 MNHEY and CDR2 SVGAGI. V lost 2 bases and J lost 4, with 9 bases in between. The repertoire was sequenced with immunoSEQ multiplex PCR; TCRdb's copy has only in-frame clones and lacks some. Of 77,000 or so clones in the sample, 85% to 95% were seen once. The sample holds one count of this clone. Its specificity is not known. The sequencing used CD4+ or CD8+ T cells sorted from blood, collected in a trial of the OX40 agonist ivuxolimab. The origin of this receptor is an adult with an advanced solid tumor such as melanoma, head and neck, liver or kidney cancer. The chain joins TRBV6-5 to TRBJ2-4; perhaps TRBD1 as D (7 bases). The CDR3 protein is CASSYAGGKNIQYF. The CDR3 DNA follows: TGTGCCAGCAGTTACGCAGGGGGGAAAAACATTCAGTACTTC.